One sample yielded the 26 T cell receptor beta chains listed below, sequenced in a study of cytomegalovirus exposure and HLA in healthy donors. The repertoire was sequenced with immunoSEQ multiplex PCR; TCRdb's copy has only in-frame clones and lacks some. The repertoire holds around 200,000 clones, with around 80% as singletons. Sequenced material: PBMCs. The receptors originated from a woman aged 25 to 39 in good health and CMV-seronegative.

The chain links TRBV2 to TRBJ1-5, with D uncertain. CDR3 size: 13 residues. CDR1 SNHLY and CDR2 FYNNEI come from the germline V gene. Trimming left V 2 bases short and J 2 bases short, with 4 bases between. The CDR3 coding sequence is TGTGCCAGCAGTGAACGGGGCAATCAGCCCCAGCATTTT. It encodes CASSERGNQPQHF.

The genes are TRBV5-6 and TRBJ2-7; TRBD2 might be the D (6 bases). The CDR3 loop spans 12 amino acids. Between the trimmed V and J ends, which lost 4 bases and 3 bases, there was a span of 8 bases. Germline CDR1 and CDR2: SGHDT and YYEEEE. The DNA for the CDR3 is TGTGCCAGCAGCCGGGGGAACTACGAGCAGTACTTC. Translation: CASSRGNYEQYF. Together with reference TRBV5-6 and TRBJ2-7, the CDR3 gives the full variable domain: DAGVTQSPTHLIKTRGQQVTLRCSPKSGHDTVSWYQQALGQGPQFIFQYYEEEERQRGNFPDRFSGHQFPNYSSELNVNALLLGDSALYLCASSRGNYEQYFGPGTRLTVT.

The CDR3 protein is CAWRNPGGEKLFF. Written as DNA, the CDR3 is TGTGCCTGGAGAAACCCCGGAGGGGAAAAACTGTTTTTT. The chain combines TRBV30 with TRBJ1-4; no reliable D call. Trimming took 3 bases from V and 8 from J, leaving 13 bases between them. The V gene's germline CDR1 is GTSNPN and CDR2 SVGIG (reference sequence). This CDR3 comprises 13 residues. Combining the CDR3 with reference TRBV30 and TRBJ1-4 gives the whole variable domain SQTIHQWPATLVQPVGSPLSLECTVEGTSNPNLYWYRQAAGRGLQLLFYSVGIGQISSEVPQNLSASRPQDRQFILSSKKLLLSDSGFYLCAWRNPGGEKLFFGSGTQLSVL.

V gene TRBV27 combines with J gene TRBJ2-1; 8 bases fit TRBD1. This CDR3 contains 21 residues. Germline V CDR1 and CDR2: MNHEY, SMNVEV (reference sequence). With V trimmed by 4 bases and J by 2 bases, 22 bases remained unmatched. CDR3 nucleotides: TGTGCCAGCAGTTCTCTTCCGTTTTTTTCGGACAGGGTACCGACCTACAATGAGCAGTTCTTC. Amino acids: CASSSLPFFSDRVPTYNEQFF.

The rearrangement uses TRBV5-1 and TRBJ2-1; 10 bases are shared with TRBD1. CDR3 size: 15 residues. The germline CDR1 and CDR2 sequences are SGHRS and YFSETQ. Unmatched junction bases numbered 9, after V lost 4 bases and J lost 8 bases. CDR3 amino acids: CASSDRDRGRDEQFF. Written as DNA, the CDR3 is TGCGCCAGCAGCGACCGGGACAGGGGCAGGGATGAGCAGTTCTTC.

The chain links TRBV5-1 to TRBJ2-7; TRBD2 matches at 9 bases. CDR1 SGHRS and CDR2 YFSETQ come from the germline V gene. Trimming removed 0 bases from V and 4 bases from J; junction bases left unmatched: 5. The CDR3 spans 15 residues. The CDR3 loop reads CASSLEVAGVYEQYF. The CDR3 nucleotides read TGCGCCAGCAGCTTGGAAGTAGCGGGAGTTTACGAGCAGTACTTC.

The chain recombines TRBV11-3 with TRBJ1-5; D might be TRBD1 (5 bases). The CDR3 has 16 residues. Trimming took 4 bases from V and 3 from J, leaving 16 bases between them. Germline CDR1 reads SGHNT; CDR2 reads YENEEA. The CDR3 bases are TGTGCCAGCAGCTCCCGTTGTCGGGGGGACAATCAGCCCCAGCATTTT. Protein product: CASSSRCRGDNQPQHF.

Relative to its sample, this clone is medium-sized. The V call is TRBV5-1, the J call TRBJ2-2, with TRBD2 identical over 7 bases. The V gene's germline CDR1 is SGHRS and CDR2 YFSETQ. The CDR3 runs to 16 residues. With 7 bases clipped from V and 0 bases from J, the junction kept 9 bases outside the gene matches. CDR3 amino acids: CASFGGLLANTGELFF. CDR3 in DNA: TGCGCCAGCTTTGGGGGACTACTCGCGAACACCGGGGAGCTGTTTTTT.

V gene TRBV4-1 combines with J gene TRBJ2-1; the D gene is possibly TRBD1 (5 bases). The V and J ends lost 4 bases and 2 bases respectively, with 12 bases between them. CDR3 length equals 15 residues. The germline gives CDR1 MGHRA, CDR2 YSYEKL. The CDR3 region has the DNA TGCGCCAGCAGCCTCCTGGGGCTCGCCTACAATGAGCAGTTCTTC. It translates to CASSLLGLAYNEQFF.

The rearrangement uses TRBV7-9 and TRBJ2-7; TRBD1 aligns across 12 bases. With V trimmed by 5 bases and J by 11 bases, 13 bases remained unmatched. This CDR3 spans 15 amino acids. Germline V gene sequence: CDR1 SEHNR, CDR2 FQNEAQ (reference sequence). In DNA form, the CDR3 reads TGTGCCAGCAGCCCGCCTGGGGGACAGGGGGCTTTGGAGTACTTC. Its protein is CASSPPGGQGALEYF.

The chain is built from TRBV20-1 and TRBJ1-4, with D uncertain. In germline, CDR1 is DFQATT, CDR2 SNEGSKA (reference sequence). Trimming shortened V by 3 bases and J by 8 bases, and 7 bases separated the two germline ends. The CDR3 runs to 11 residues. The CDR3 bases are TGCAGTGCTAGCCTCCGGGAAAAACTGTTTTTT. Translation gives CSASLREKLFF.

The V and J genes are TRBV9 and TRBJ2-7, with a possible D match to TRBD2 (5 bases). The V end was cut by 0 bases, the J end by 6 bases, with 13 bases between. CDR3 length equals 14 residues. Germline CDR1 SGDLS, CDR2 YYNGEE. CDR3 sequence: CASSVVPGSGEQYF. CDR3 sequence (DNA): TGTGCCAGCAGCGTAGTCCCGGGATCGGGCGAGCAGTACTTC.

V and J are TRBV5-1 and TRBJ1-1; no firm D call. V was cut by 6 bases and J by 2 bases, with 8 bases left in between. The CDR3 spans 12 residues. CDR1 is SGHRS, CDR2 YFSETQ, per germline. The CDR3: CASTSGNTEAFF. CDR3 in DNA: TGCGCCAGCACATCCGGTAACACTGAAGCTTTCTTT.

The J gene is TRBJ2-7, the V gene TRBV18; 7 bases are a match to TRBD1. Trimming removed 1 base from V and 7 bases from J; junction bases left unmatched: 7. The CDR3 extends over 14 amino acids. Germline V gene lookup returns CDR1 KGHSH and CDR2 LQKENI. In DNA, the CDR3 is TGTGCCAGCTCACCACTACAGGGGATGGGGGAGCAGTACTTC. Amino acid sequence: CASSPLQGMGEQYF.

A note on this clone: In the same sample, other DNA sequences code for this CDR3. The chain combines TRBV2 with TRBJ1-5; TRBD1 is a possible D gene (5 bases). This CDR3 has 14 residues. Trimming removed 4 bases from V and 6 bases from J, with 13 bases in between. CDR1 is SNHLY and CDR2 is FYNNEI in the germline V gene. The CDR3 loop reads CASSVGTGGQPQHF. CDR3 DNA sequence: TGTGCCAGCAGTGTGGGGACCGGGGGTCAGCCCCAGCATTTT.

The CDR3 reads CASSQGGWETQYF. CDR3 coding DNA: TGTGCCAGCAGTCAGGGGGGCTGGGAGACCCAGTACTTC. This chain connects TRBV6-5 to TRBJ2-5; TRBD1 is a possible D gene (7 bases). Trimming removed 5 bases at V and 5 bases at J, with 12 bases between. Germline CDR1 is MNHEY and CDR2 is SVGAGI. This CDR3 has 13 amino acids.

DNA of the CDR3: TGCAGCGTTGCTCCCTGGGGAGGGCGAGAGGACACTGAAGCTTTCTTT. This encodes CSVAPWGGREDTEAFF. This chain connects TRBV29-1 to TRBJ1-1, with no clear D. Germline values: CDR1 SQVTM, CDR2 ANQGSEA. The CDR3 runs to 16 residues. Trimming shortened V by 4 bases and J by 3 bases, and 21 bases separated the two germline ends.

The rearrangement links TRBV28 to TRBJ2-2; maybe TRBD1 (6 bases). The CDR3 length is 12 residues. From germline, CDR1 is MDHEN and CDR2 SYDVKM. V dropped 6 bases and J dropped 5 bases, with 7 bases sitting between them. This CDR3 is CASRTGTGELFF. CDR3 DNA: TGTGCCAGCAGAACAGGGACCGGGGAGCTGTTTTTT.

This sequence joins TRBV28 and TRBJ1-6; D is unresolved. This CDR3 contains 17 residues. V lost 8 bases and J 6 bases, leaving 23 bases between the germline ends. The germline V gene has CDR1 MDHEN and CDR2 SYDVKM. CDR3 in amino acids: CASGEGYGPVGNSPLHF. CDR3 coding DNA: TGTGCCAGCGGGGAGGGATATGGCCCTGTGGGTAATTCACCCCTCCACTTT.

The CDR3 protein is CASSFPGQGAYEQYF. CDR3 sequence (DNA): TGTGCCAGCAGCTTCCCGGGACAGGGGGCCTACGAGCAGTACTTC. V usage is TRBV11-2 and J usage is TRBJ2-7; 11 nucleotides align to TRBD1. Trimming removed 3 bases from V and 2 bases from J; junction bases left unmatched: 3. The CDR3 covers 15 residues. Germline assignment: CDR1 SGHAT and CDR2 FQNNGV.

The V call is TRBV5-1, the J call TRBJ1-4; D is undetermined. This CDR3 region has 14 residues. Germline lookup yields CDR1 SGHRS and CDR2 YFSETQ. V lost 4 bases and J lost 8, with 15 bases in between. CDR3 region: CASSPGVLPEKLFF. CDR3 sequence (DNA): TGCGCCAGCAGCCCCGGAGTCCTACCCGAAAAACTGTTTTTT.

This clone was seen a single time. The CDR3 is CASRVVGRNTGELFF. DNA for the CDR3: TGTGCCAGCAGGGTAGTGGGGCGGAACACCGGGGAGCTGTTTTTT. The chain uses TRBV7-2 and TRBJ2-2; TRBD1 might be the D (5 bases). Germline CDR1 is SGHTA and CDR2 is FQGNSA. The CDR3 is made up of 15 amino acids. V lost 6 bases and J lost 1, with 12 bases in between. Using reference TRBV7-2 and TRBJ2-2 for the parts outside the CDR3, the full variable domain is GAGVSQSPSNKVTEKGKDVELRCDPISGHTALYWYRQSLGQGLEFLIYFQGNSAPDKSGLPSDRFSAERTGGSVSTLTIQRTQQEDSAVYLCASRVVGRNTGELFFGEGSRLTVL.

The rearrangement joins TRBV4-1 to TRBJ1-6, with D possibly matching TRBD1 (5 bases). The V end lost 3 bases, the J end lost 9 bases, and 18 bases lay between the germline ends. This CDR3 is 16 amino acids long. Germline assignment: CDR1 MGHRA and CDR2 YSYEKL. The CDR3 DNA follows: TGCGCCAGCAGCCACCGAGCGCGGGGGTTCGGTTCACCCCTCCACTTT. Encoded protein: CASSHRARGFGSPLHF.

The chain uses TRBV27 and TRBJ2-1, with D possibly being TRBD1 (5 bases). Trimming shortened V by 2 bases and J by 5 bases, and 16 bases separated the two germline ends. This CDR3 is 16 amino acids long. Per germline, CDR1 MNHEY and CDR2 SMNVEV (reference sequence). CDR3: CASSLLGQKKNNEQFF. The CDR3 nucleotides are TGTGCCAGCAGTTTACTGGGGCAGAAAAAGAACAATGAGCAGTTCTTC.

This sequence joins TRBV5-5 and TRBJ1-1, with no clear D. Between the trimmed V and J ends, which lost 0 bases and 1 base, there was a span of 10 bases. This CDR3 is 15 amino acids long. Germline V lookup: CDR1 SGHKS, CDR2 YYEKEE (reference sequence). CDR3 nucleotides: TGTGCCAGCAGCTTGGCCGTCAGTTGGAACACTGAAGCTTTCTTT. Protein: CASSLAVSWNTEAFF.

This chain joins TRBV7-2 and TRBJ1-2, with no clear D. V lost 4 bases, J lost 8 bases, and 20 bases lay in between. Germline V lookup: CDR1 SGHTA, CDR2 FQGNSA. This CDR3 has 15 amino acids. Here the CDR3 reads CASSSEGMIIRGYTF. The DNA of the CDR3 is TGTGCCAGCAGCTCCGAGGGCATGATTATTAGGGGCTACACCTTC.